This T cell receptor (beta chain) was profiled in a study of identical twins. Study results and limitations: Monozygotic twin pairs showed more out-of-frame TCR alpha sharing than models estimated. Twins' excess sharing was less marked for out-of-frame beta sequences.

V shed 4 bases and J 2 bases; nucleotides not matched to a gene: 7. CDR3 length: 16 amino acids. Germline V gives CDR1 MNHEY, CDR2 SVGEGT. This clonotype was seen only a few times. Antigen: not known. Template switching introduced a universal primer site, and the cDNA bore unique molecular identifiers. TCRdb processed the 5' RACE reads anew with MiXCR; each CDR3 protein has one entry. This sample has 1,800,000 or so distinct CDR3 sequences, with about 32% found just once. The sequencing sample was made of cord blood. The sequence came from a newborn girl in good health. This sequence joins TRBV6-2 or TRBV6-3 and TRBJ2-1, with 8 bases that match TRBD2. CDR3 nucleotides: TGTGCCAGCAGTTTTCCAGCGGGAGTGCCCTACAATGAGCAGTTCTTC. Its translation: CASSFPAGVPYNEQFF.